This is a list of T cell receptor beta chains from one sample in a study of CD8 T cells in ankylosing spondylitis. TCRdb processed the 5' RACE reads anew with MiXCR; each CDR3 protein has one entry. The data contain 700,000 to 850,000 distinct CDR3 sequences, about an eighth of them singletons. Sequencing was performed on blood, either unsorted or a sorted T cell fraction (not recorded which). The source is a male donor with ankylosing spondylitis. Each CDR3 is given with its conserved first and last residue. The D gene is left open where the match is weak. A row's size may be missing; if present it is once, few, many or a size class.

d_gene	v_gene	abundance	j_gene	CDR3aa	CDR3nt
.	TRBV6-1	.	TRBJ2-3	CASNLPGDTQYF	TGTGCCAGCAATCTTCCGGGCGATACGCAGTATTTT
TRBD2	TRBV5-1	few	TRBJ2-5	CASSLGTSAQPRETQYF	TGCGCCAGCAGCTTGGGGACTAGCGCCCAACCTCGGGAGACCCAGTACTTC
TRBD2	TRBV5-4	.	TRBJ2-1	CASSLGPSGRANEQFF	TGTGCCAGCAGCTTGGGTCCCAGCGGGAGGGCCAATGAGCAGTTCTTC
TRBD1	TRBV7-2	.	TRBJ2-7	CASSFPGQGAGRYF	TGTGCCAGCAGCTTCCCCGGACAGGGGGCGGGTCGGTACTTC
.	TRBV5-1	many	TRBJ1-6	CASGRDAYNSPLHF	TGCGCCAGTGGTCGGGATGCCTATAATTCACCCCTCCACTTT
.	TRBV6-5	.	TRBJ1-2	CASSYSKGGGLNYGYTF	TGTGCCAGCAGTTACTCGAAGGGGGGCGGATTAAACTATGGCTACACCTTC
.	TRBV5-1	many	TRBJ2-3	CASTSWGSSTDTQYF	TGCGCCAGCACCTCCTGGGGATCTAGCACAGATACGCAGTATTTT
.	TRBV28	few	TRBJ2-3	CASSLRQLERYF	TGTGCCAGCAGTTTAAGACAGCTGGAGAGGTATTTT
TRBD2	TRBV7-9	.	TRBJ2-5	CASKPWGGETQYF	TGTGCCAGCAAGCCATGGGGGGGAGAGACCCAGTACTTC
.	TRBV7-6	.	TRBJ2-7	CASGLRGGIYEQYF	TGTGCCAGCGGCTTGAGGGGGGGTATCTACGAGCAGTACTTC
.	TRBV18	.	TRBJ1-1	CASSPPGAQGRTEAFF	TGTGCCAGCTCACCACCGGGGGCCCAAGGGCGCACTGAAGCTTTCTTT
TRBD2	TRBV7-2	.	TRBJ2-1	CASSPGLAGGPNEQFF	TGTGCCAGCAGCCCGGGACTAGCGGGAGGCCCCAATGAGCAGTTCTTC
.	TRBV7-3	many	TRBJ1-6	CASSLSGAYNSPLHF	TGTGCCAGCAGCTTGTCTGGAGCCTATAATTCACCCCTCCACTTT
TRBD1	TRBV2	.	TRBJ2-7	CASRDRVYYEQYF	TGTGCCAGCAGGGACAGGGTCTACTACGAGCAGTACTTC
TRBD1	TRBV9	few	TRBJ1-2	CASSLRPGQEYGYTF	TGTGCCAGCAGCCTAAGACCGGGACAGGAGTATGGCTACACCTTC
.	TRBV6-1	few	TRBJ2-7	CASSTGPPPGEQYF	TGTGCCAGCAGTACGGGGCCCCCCCCAGGGGAGCAGTACTTC
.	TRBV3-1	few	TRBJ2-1	CASSPLALDRNEQFF	TGTGCCAGCAGCCCCTTAGCCCTAGATAGAAATGAGCAGTTCTTC
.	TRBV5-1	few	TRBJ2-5	CASSLVAGAQETQYF	TGCGCCAGCAGCTTGGTTGCGGGGGCCCAAGAGACCCAGTACTTC
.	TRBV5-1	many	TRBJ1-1	CASSLARMNTEAFF	TGTGCCAGCAGCTTAGCCCGGATGAACACTGAAGCTTTCTTT
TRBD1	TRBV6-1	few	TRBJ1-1	CASTHLPPGQGAVNTEAFF	TGTGCCAGCACCCACTTACCACCGGGACAGGGGGCGGTAAACACTGAAGCTTTCTTT
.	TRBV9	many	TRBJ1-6	CASSGRDYNSPLHF	TGTGCCAGCAGCGGACGGGATTATAATTCACCCCTCCACTTT
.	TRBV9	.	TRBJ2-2	CASSDSAPGELFF	TGTGCCAGCAGTGACAGTGCACCCGGGGAGCTGTTTTTT
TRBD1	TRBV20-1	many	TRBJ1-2	CSARDHRGHYGYTF	TGCAGTGCTAGAGACCACAGGGGCCACTATGGCTACACCTTC
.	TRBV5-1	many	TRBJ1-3	CASSLGQTQNTIYF	TGCGCCAGCAGCTTGGGACAGACCCAAAACACCATATATTTT
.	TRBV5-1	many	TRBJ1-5	CASSLDGGRNQPQHF	TGCGCCAGCAGCTTGGATGGAGGGAGAAATCAGCCCCAGCATTTT
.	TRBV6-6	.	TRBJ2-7	CASRTREGSEQYF	TGTGCCAGCAGGACGAGAGAGGGATCCGAGCAGTACTTC
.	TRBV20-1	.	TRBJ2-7	CSTWDVGEQYF	TGCAGTACCTGGGACGTAGGCGAGCAGTACTTC
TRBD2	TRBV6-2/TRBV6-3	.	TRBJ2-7	CASRTSGSVYEQYF	TGTGCCAGCAGGACTAGCGGGAGTGTCTACGAGCAGTACTTC
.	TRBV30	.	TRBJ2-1	CAWSVTGLSYNEQFF	TGTGCCTGGAGTGTCACGGGGCTCTCCTACAATGAGCAGTTCTTC
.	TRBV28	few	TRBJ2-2	CASSPLFGVGELFF	TGTGCCAGCAGTCCACTATTTGGGGTCGGGGAGCTGTTTTTT
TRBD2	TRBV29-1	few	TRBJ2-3	CSVDGGGDTQYF	TGCAGCGTTGACGGGGGAGGGGATACGCAGTATTTT
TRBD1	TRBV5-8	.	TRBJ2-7	CASSLQGDAYEQYF	TGTGCCAGCAGCCTACAGGGGGACGCCTACGAGCAGTACTTC
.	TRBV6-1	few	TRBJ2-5	CASSPDWRTETQYF	TGTGCCAGCAGTCCGGACTGGCGAACGGAGACCCAGTACTTC
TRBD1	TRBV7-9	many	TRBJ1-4	CASSRDRNEKLFF	TGTGCCAGCAGCCGGGACAGAAATGAAAAACTGTTTTTT
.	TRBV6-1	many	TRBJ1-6	CASSEWGGYNSPLHF	TGTGCCAGCAGTGAGTGGGGTGGCTATAATTCACCCCTCCACTTT
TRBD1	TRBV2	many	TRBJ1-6	CASSSTGKNSPLHF	TGTGCCAGCAGTTCGACAGGGAAAAATTCACCCCTCCACTTT
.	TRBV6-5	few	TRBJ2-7	CASSYGPGEDEQYF	TGTGCCAGCAGTTACGGGCCAGGGGAGGACGAGCAGTACTTC
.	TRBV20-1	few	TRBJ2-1	CVGVMGTNSYNEQFF	TGCGTGGGAGTGATGGGGACAAACTCCTACAATGAGCAGTTCTTC
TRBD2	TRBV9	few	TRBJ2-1	CASREGLAEHNEQFF	TGTGCCAGCAGGGAGGGGCTAGCGGAACACAATGAGCAGTTCTTC
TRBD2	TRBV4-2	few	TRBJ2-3	CASSQDGAGGDTQYF	TGTGCCAGCAGCCAAGATGGCGCGGGAGGCGATACGCAGTATTTT
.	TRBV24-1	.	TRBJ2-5	CATSDPDGKETQYF	TGTGCCACCAGTGACCCGGACGGAAAAGAGACCCAGTACTTC
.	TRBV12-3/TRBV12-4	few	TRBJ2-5	CASSKGRRETQYF	TGTGCCAGCAGTAAGGGACGCCGGGAGACCCAGTACTTC
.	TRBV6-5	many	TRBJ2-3	CASRGPDTQYF	TGTGCCAGCAGGGGGCCTGATACGCAGTATTTT
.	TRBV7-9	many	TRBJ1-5	CASSRGDQPQHF	TGTGCCAGCAGCCGAGGGGATCAGCCCCAGCATTTT
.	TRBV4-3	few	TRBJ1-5	CASSPPSANSNQPQHF	TGCGCCAGCAGCCCTCCCTCGGCTAATAGCAATCAGCCCCAGCATTTT
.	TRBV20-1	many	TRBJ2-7	CSARRDLYEQYF	TGCAGTGCCAGACGGGACCTCTACGAGCAGTACTTC
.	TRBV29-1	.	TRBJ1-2	CSVGERAPYGYTF	TGCAGCGTTGGGGAGCGGGCCCCCTATGGCTACACCTTC
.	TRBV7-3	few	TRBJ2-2	CASSLWGADGELFF	TGTGCCAGCAGCTTATGGGGAGCGGACGGGGAGCTGTTTTTT
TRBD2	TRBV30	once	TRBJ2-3	CAWTLAGGTDTQYF	TGTGCCTGGACACTAGCGGGGGGCACAGATACGCAGTATTTT
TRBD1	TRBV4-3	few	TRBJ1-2	CASSQVTGGGGYTF	TGCGCCAGCAGCCAAGTGACAGGGGGCGGAGGCTACACCTTC
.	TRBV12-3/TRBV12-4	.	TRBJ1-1	CASTVSTEAFF	TGTGCCAGCACCGTCTCTACTGAAGCTTTCTTT
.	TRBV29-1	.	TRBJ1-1	CSVEGGQRGTEAFF	TGCAGCGTTGAAGGAGGTCAGAGGGGAACTGAAGCTTTCTTT
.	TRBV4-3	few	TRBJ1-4	CASSPSAGLQTNEKLFF	TGCGCCAGCAGCCCGTCGGCGGGGCTTCAGACTAATGAAAAACTGTTTTTT